The entry that follows covers one T cell receptor delta chain sequence. The antigen it binds to is not known. With only one base between it and a far larger clone, this is likely a read error. This same CDR3 is encoded by further DNA sequences in the sample. The entry originates in a study of gamma-delta chains in newborns, infants, children (dated by TCRdb to the late 2010s). For the wider study: In the study title, it is stated that polyclonal expansion of innate gammadelta T cells is driven by microbial exposure immediately after birth. The study examined the way microbial exposure affected innate gammadelta T cell populations in human newborns right after birth.

Measured from the cysteine to the phenylalanine, the CDR3 is 18 residues long. The kept DNA is CDR3 alone, 54 bases in frame from the first base. CDR1 and CDR2 (GEAIGNYY, EKD) derive from the germline V gene. Reads for this sample came from an Illumina MiSeq. Identical DNA sequences were merged into single rows after TCRdb reprocessed the public reads with CATT. The sample data list about 1,300 delta-chain clones, and roughly 2.2% of these were observed just once. The biggest ten clones account for about 31% of the sample. The material sequenced was blood. The chain links TRDV2 with TRDJ1; TRDD3 lines up with 7 middle nucleotides. This TCR derives from a child in good health. The DNA sequence is as follows: TGTGCCTGCGACACCGTTCAGGGGGATCCCAAGGGCACCGATAAACTCATCTTT. This is translated as CACDTVQGDPKGTDKLIF.